This TCR beta chain was found in a study of beta chain features in type 1 diabetes (dated by TCRdb to the late 2010s). General notes on the study: Mean age, gender distribution, total cell number and subset yield did not differ between patients and healthy donors. A total of 107,917,701 sorted cells were examined across all samples, and the number of cells per subset was strongly correlated with RNA yield. The study compared TCRB repertoires of sorted circulating CD4+ T cell subsets between recently diagnosed type 1 diabetes patients and matched healthy donors. Regulatory and stem cell-like memory subsets were isolated from only 8 patients and roughly 8 healthy donors, whereas naive and central memory subsets came from all 30 or so donors.

V loses 2 bases of germline sequence and J loses 2 bases, and the interval between the two ends is 15 bases. Spanning cysteine to phenylalanine, the CDR3 consists of 16 amino acids. CDR3 DNA only is kept here, 48 bases in frame from base 1. Reading the germline V gene gives CDR1 SGHVS and CDR2 FNYEAQ. A few counts support this clone. Its antigen remains undetermined. It has no much larger one-base neighbor in the sample; base qualities were not kept. Each donor gave one peripheral blood draw, about 110 mL on average, collected into heparinised tubes. A BD FACSAria II was used to sort naive, central memory, regulatory and stem cell-like memory CD4+ T cells with a panel that included CD45RO, CCR7, CD25, CD127, CD95 and CD27. Purity was above 98% for every sorted population. PBMCs were separated immediately by Lymphoprep density gradient centrifugation and were stained directly, without being cultured. So that batch effects would be minimized, each experiment stained and sorted samples in pairs, pairing one healthy donor with one patient.

Overall results and qualifications from the work: Because cDNA rather than genomic DNA was sequenced, highly expressing activated cells could have been over-represented, although no difference in activation and CD3 levels was found between groups. Shorter templates might be favored by PCR, yet because patient and control samples were amplified and corrected together, any such skew would affect both groups equally. Type 1 diabetes patients showed a moderate but significant shortening of TCRB CDR3 length in all four CD4+ subsets. Fewer insertions and more nucleotide deletions at VDJ recombination sites were observed in patients with type 1 diabetes, implying thymic rearrangement abnormalities. The naive, central memory and regulatory TCRB repertoires appeared to resemble one another more closely among patients than among healthy donors. Only small numbers of individuals were included in the HLA sub-analyses, which left unresolved whether HLA type had any influence on TCRB rearrangement.

The entire amount of isolated RNA was reverse transcribed using the High Capacity cDNA Reverse Transcription Kit, so the sequenced TCRB transcripts were expressed ones. Deep immunoSEQ sequencing was performed on naive, central memory and regulatory T cell samples, with an average of roughly 3.6 million total reads per sample. Sorted cells were lysed in RLT buffer and RNA was extracted with DNase-treated RNeasy Micro or Mini kits, depending on cell number. Each cell subset was processed separately to prevent cross-contamination, with patient and healthy donor samples processed together. The immunoSEQ multiplex PCR was used to amplify TCRB sequences from cDNA, yielding 87-bp fragments that span the CDR3 region. The amplicons were sequenced using the Illumina HiSeq platform. In the source study's methods: Synthetic template baselines were used to correct PCR bias computationally, reads within Hamming distance 2 were collapsed, and singletons that could not be merged were discarded. By aligning reads against IMGT, V, D and J genes, CDR3 length, and insertions or deletions at six rearrangement sites were assigned. Within each subset, clonotype counts were normalized to sorted cell number, after which true diversity and Gini coefficients were computed with the tcR R package. The overlap coefficient, calculated on TCRB nucleotide sequences, was used to measure repertoire sharing. TCRdb provides this immuneACCESS table in a form limited to in-frame rearrangements. Some clones are lacking; in checked studies, under half of them reflect an unresolved V gene, and why the rest are absent is not known. That table supplies the V and J calls and clone size; D and trimming were determined from the DNA. The sample table lists 120,000 or so clones, approximately 15% of them with a count of one. Around 2.5% of the sample lies in the top ten.

This TCR came from a man aged 18 to 29 with type 1 diabetes. The rearrangement combines TRBV7-6 with TRBJ1-1; no D gene call is confident. Sequenced input: central memory CD4+ T cells from blood. The DNA reads TGTGCCAGCAGCTTAATGGGCTCCGGCTCAAACACTGAAGCTTTCTTT. Its coded protein is CASSLMGSGSNTEAFF.